One sample yielded the 26 T cell receptor beta chains listed below, sequenced in a study of low-dose radiotherapy and immunotherapy resistance in tumors (dated by TCRdb to the early 2020s). Sample time point, as interpreted from the label and publication: after trial treatment. The treatment or condition tag for this specimen amounts to: LDRT plus nivolumab, ipilimumab, low-dose cyclophosphamide and aspirin (RACIN trial). Sequencing used an Illumina HiSeq 2500. TCRs were amplified with Phusion for 20 to 25 PCR cycles using a constant-region primer together with the adapter attached to the V primers. The raw public data were reprocessed by TCRdb itself: fastp quality trimming at Q25, MiXCR clonotype calling, in-frame beta chains only. Every distinct CDR3 protein forms one entry, paired with its most common genes and DNA. This sample is represented by 50,000 or so distinct CDR3 sequences; around 34% of them were singletons. The leading ten clones occupy 8% to 9% of the sample.

The sequencing used PBMCs, collected after low-dose radiotherapy plus immunotherapy. The source is a male donor with rectosigmoid adenocarcinoma.

V usage is TRBV9 and J usage is TRBJ1-1; 12 bases map to TRBD1. CDR1 SGDLS and CDR2 YYNGEE come from the germline V gene. The J segment lost 4 bases and the V segment lost 4 bases, leaving 5 bases of the junction unmatched. The CDR3 contains 15 residues. CDR3 in DNA: TGTGCCAGCAGCCCGCCGGGACAGGGGGCCACTGAAGCTTTCTTT. It specifies CASSPPGQGATEAFF.

A remark on this clonotype: Because the CDR3's place on the DNA is in doubt, the DNA is left out and the CDR3 is given as listed by TCRdb. The chain links TRBV28 to TRBJ2-2; the table's D call TRBD2 went unverified against the DNA. The CDR3 sequence runs 24 residues, both termini included. Germline CDR1 MDHEN, CDR2 SYDVKM. The CDR3 sequence: CASSLFAGKELFFFFFFFFFFFFF.

About this clonotype itself: A read error is the likely source, as a far larger clone sits one nucleotide away. The rearrangement links TRBV6-1 to TRBJ2-7; tentative D call: TRBD1 (6 bases). The ends were cut back, 5 bases at V and 9 bases at J, with 20 bases in the middle. The CDR3 sequence is 14 residues long. Per the germline V gene, CDR1 is MNHNS and CDR2 is SASEGT. CDR3 nucleotides: TGTGCCAGCAGTTCAGGGGCAATCTCTCTGGGGCAGTACTTC. The encoded protein is CASSSGAISLGQYF.

This chain joins TRBV6-2 or TRBV6-3 and TRBJ2-7; 7 bases align to TRBD1. The trim removed 8 bases at V and 4 bases at J, leaving 8 bases unmatched. Germline CDR1 MNHEY, CDR2 SVGEGT. The CDR3 covers 13 residues. CDR3 in amino acids: CASQQGREYEQYF. The CDR3 DNA is TGTGCCAGCCAACAGGGGAGAGAGTACGAGCAGTACTTC.

The sample holds many counts of this clonotype. This rearrangement joins TRBV7-9 to TRBJ2-1, with TRBD2 identical over 10 bases. J lost 2 bases, V lost 0 bases, and 7 bases had no gene match. This CDR3 is 18 amino acids long. Germline V lookup: CDR1 SEHNR, CDR2 FQNEAQ (reference sequence). The CDR3 coding sequence is TGTGCCAGCAGCTTAGCGGGGAGTAGCGGGGGGACCTACAATGAGCAGTTCTTC. It encodes CASSLAGSSGGTYNEQFF.

The V and J genes are TRBV12-3 or TRBV12-4 and TRBJ1-6; TRBD1 agrees at 9 bases. Trimming took 4 bases from V and 5 from J; bases not matched to a gene: 0. The CDR3 runs to 14 residues. CDR3 loop: CASSWTGDNSPLHF. The DNA of the CDR3 is TGTGCCAGCAGTTGGACAGGGGATAATTCACCCCTCCACTTT.

This clonotype appeared many times. CDR3 amino acids: CASSQDRGRAFF. As DNA, the CDR3 is TGTGCCAGCAGCCAGGACAGGGGGCGAGCTTTCTTT. The gene calls are TRBV4-2 and TRBJ1-1; TRBD1 matches 11 bases. There are 12 residues in the CDR3. Losses at the gene ends were 3 bases for V and 10 bases for J; bases not matched to a gene: 1. CDR1 is LGHNA, CDR2 YNFKEQ, per germline.

The chain recombines TRBV9 with TRBJ2-7, with D tentatively TRBD1 (5 bases). Germline CDR1 and CDR2: SGDLS and YYNGEE. The CDR3 spans 13 residues. Trimming left V 3 bases short and J 0 bases short, with 7 bases between. This chain's CDR3 is CASSADNSYEQYF. Written as DNA, the CDR3 is TGTGCCAGCAGCGCGGACAACTCCTACGAGCAGTACTTC. The full variable domain, completed using reference TRBV9 and TRBJ2-7, is DSGVTQTPKHLITATGQRVTLRCSPRSGDLSVYWYQQSLDQGLQFLIQYYNGEERAKGNILERFSAQQFPDLHSELNLSSLELGDSALYFCASSADNSYEQYFGPGTRLTVT.

Note on this clonotype: The DNA is omitted, as the CDR3 cannot be located on it reliably, and the CDR3 follows TCRdb's listing. The chain combines TRBV7-9 with TRBJ2-2. The CDR3 has 13 amino acids, counting both end residues. Germline values: CDR1 SEHNR, CDR2 FQNEAQ (reference sequence). CDR3 region: CASRRADTGSCFF.

This clonotype was observed a few times. This chain uses TRBV29-1 with TRBJ1-2, with unresolved D. With 8 bases removed from V and 2 bases from J, the gap between germline ends came to 15 bases. Per the germline V gene, CDR1 is SQVTM and CDR2 is ANQGSEA. This CDR3 region has 13 residues. The CDR3 DNA follows: TGCAGCACCCAAGAGAGCGGGAACTATGGCTACACCTTC. This codes for CSTQESGNYGYTF.

This chain uses TRBV5-1 with TRBJ2-7; possible D gene TRBD2, 6 bases. The ends were cut back, 3 bases at V and 4 bases at J, with 11 bases in the middle. Germline assignment: CDR1 SGHRS and CDR2 YFSETQ. The CDR3 consists of 13 residues. The CDR3 reads CASSSDGGYEQYF. CDR3 nucleotides: TGCGCCAGCAGCTCTGATGGGGGGTACGAGCAGTACTTC.

This rearrangement joins TRBV29-1 to TRBJ2-5, with a possible D match to TRBD2 (5 bases). This CDR3 contains 13 residues. The germline V gene encodes CDR1 SQVTM and CDR2 ANQGSEA. Trimming stripped 3 bases from V and 5 bases from J, with 13 bases between. CDR3: CSVEWGVWETQYF. The CDR3 DNA sequence: TGCAGCGTTGAGTGGGGAGTTTGGGAGACCCAGTACTTC.

There are many counts of this clonotype. The chain combines TRBV28 with TRBJ2-7, with D perhaps matching TRBD1 (5 bases). V was pared by 1 base and J by 3 bases, with 10 bases between. Germline V gives CDR1 MDHEN, CDR2 SYDVKM. This CDR3 comprises 14 residues. CDR3 sequence (DNA): TGTGCCAGCAGTTTATCACAGGTCTTCTACGAGCAGTACTTC. Protein: CASSLSQVFYEQYF.

This sequence joins TRBV18 and TRBJ1-4, with D possibly matching TRBD1 (5 bases). V lost 3 bases, J lost 11 bases, and 13 bases lay in between. This CDR3 region has 13 residues. The V gene's germline CDR1 is KGHSH and CDR2 LQKENI. The CDR3 DNA is TGTGCCAGCTCACCCCCAGGGCAAGATAAACTGTTTTTT. Encoded protein: CASSPPGQDKLFF.

This clonotype occurred many times. The chain carries TRBV10-1 and TRBJ1-2, with D maybe TRBD1 (6 bases). CDR3 size: 15 residues. Trimming removed 2 bases at V and 4 bases at J, with 14 bases between. CDR1 and CDR2 from the germline V gene are WNHNN and SYGVQD (reference sequence). DNA of the CDR3: TGCGCCAGCAGTGAGGATCGCAGGGGTAGCTATGGCTACACCTTC. The encoded protein is CASSEDRRGSYGYTF.

The chain has TRBV3-1 and TRBJ2-1; weak D call: TRBD1 (7 bases). V was trimmed by 4 bases and J by 7 bases, leaving 17 bases between them. Per germline, CDR1 LGHDT and CDR2 YNNKEL (reference sequence). The CDR3 totals 15 residues. CDR3 residues: CASSPAVTGRNEQFF. CDR3 in DNA: TGTGCCAGCAGCCCCGCCGTGACAGGGAGGAATGAGCAGTTCTTC.

This clonotype came up many times. The rearrangement uses TRBV27 and TRBJ1-2; 8 positions agree with TRBD1. The CDR3 covers 15 residues. V was clipped by 0 bases and J by 3 bases; unmatched bases: 3. The V gene's germline CDR1 is MNHEY and CDR2 SMNVEV (reference sequence). The CDR3 loop reads CASSLSTGEDYGYTF. For the CDR3, the DNA is TGTGCCAGCAGTTTATCGACAGGGGAGGACTATGGCTACACCTTC.

There are many counts of this clonotype. CDR3 region: CASSQGGQGLKPQHF. The CDR3, as DNA: TGCGCCAGCAGCCAAGGGGGACAGGGCCTAAAGCCCCAGCATTTT. The gene calls are TRBV4-1 and TRBJ1-5; 9 bases are a match to TRBD1. This CDR3 region has 15 residues. The V gene's germline CDR1 is MGHRA and CDR2 YSYEKL. J was trimmed by 8 bases and V by 1 base; bases with no gene match: 6.

This clonotype was seen many times. This chain uses TRBV24-1 with TRBJ2-7, with D perhaps matching TRBD2 (6 bases). This CDR3 is 14 amino acids long. The V and J ends lost 3 bases and 0 bases respectively, with 8 bases between them. From germline, CDR1 is KGHDR and CDR2 SFDVKD. This CDR3 reads CATSDPGSSYEQYF. Written as DNA, the CDR3 is TGTGCCACCAGTGATCCCGGGAGCTCCTACGAGCAGTACTTC.

With respect to this clonotype: A far more abundant clone sits one base away, making this likely a read error. This CDR3 fails to terminate in the conserved phenylalanine or tryptophan, so it likely reflects a read error. The chain combines TRBV7-9 with TRBJ2-5; TRBD2 agrees at 13 bases. The J segment lost 3 bases and the V segment lost 5 bases, leaving 6 bases of the junction unmatched. This CDR3 region has 16 residues. Germline V gives CDR1 SEHNR, CDR2 FQNEAQ (reference sequence). The CDR3 sequence is CASSRRTSGGKETQYL. The CDR3 DNA reads as TGTGCCAGCAGCCGCCGGACTAGCGGGGGCAAAGAGACCCAGTACTTA.

The sample holds many counts of this clonotype. J is TRBJ1-3 and V is TRBV28; no clear D. Trimming shortened V by 3 bases and J by 0 bases, and 6 bases separated the two germline ends. CDR1 and CDR2 from the germline V gene are MDHEN and SYDVKM. The CDR3 is 14 residues long. In DNA, the CDR3 is TGTGCCAGCAGTTTTCGAACCTCTGGAAACACCATATATTTT. Amino acids: CASSFRTSGNTIYF.

Many counts were recorded for this clonotype. The rearrangement uses TRBV21-1 and TRBJ2-3; the table assigns TRBD1, which was not confirmed against the DNA. TRBV21-1 counts as a pseudogene. This CDR3 comprises 15 residues. CDR3 region: CASTRGSGSTDTQYF. The CDR3 DNA reads TGTGCCAGCACCAGGGGAAGCGGGAGCACAGATACGCAGTATTTT.

This chain links TRBV24-1 with TRBJ2-1, with 10 bases aligning to TRBD2. This CDR3 has 18 residues. V gave up 4 bases and J gave up 0 bases; unmatched junction bases: 8. Germline V lookup: CDR1 KGHDR, CDR2 SFDVKD. CDR3 DNA: TGTGCCACCAGTGACCTTACTAGCGGGGCACGCTCCTACAATGAGCAGTTCTTC. It is translated as CATSDLTSGARSYNEQFF.

This clonotype was counted ten times or more. The V gene is TRBV28, the J gene TRBJ1-1; TRBD1 matches 10 bases. The ends lost 10 bases at V and 2 bases at J; junction bases unmatched: 10. The CDR3 covers 15 residues. The germline CDR1 and CDR2 sequences are MDHEN and SYDVKM. CDR3 sequence (DNA): TGTGCCACCTGGGACAGGGGTGTGGGAAACACTGAAGCTTTCTTT. Translation: CATWDRGVGNTEAFF.

This clonotype was counted a few times. This probably arose from a read error, given a far larger clone one base away. V is TRBV28 and J is TRBJ2-7; 7 bases line up with TRBD2. Germline loops: CDR1 MDHEN, CDR2 SYDVKM. There are 14 residues in the CDR3. With 7 bases clipped from V and 7 bases from J, the junction kept 13 bases outside the gene matches. CDR3 sequence (DNA): TGTGCCAGCATGAGCGGGATTTCATACAATGAGCAGTACTTC. It specifies CASMSGISYNEQYF. Full variable domain (rest looked up from reference TRBV28 and TRBJ2-7): DVKVTQSSRYLVKRTGEKVFLECVQDMDHENMFWYRQDPGLGLRLIYFSYDVKMKEKGDIPEGYSVSREKKERFSLILESASTNQTSMYLCASMSGISYNEQYFGPGTRLTVT.

The rearrangement links TRBV3-1 to TRBJ2-7; possible D gene TRBD2, 6 bases. The V gene's germline CDR1 is LGHDT and CDR2 YNNKEL (reference sequence). This CDR3 is 15 amino acids long. Trimming took 0 bases from V and 4 from J, leaving 13 bases between them. CDR3 nucleotide sequence: TGTGCCAGCAGCCAAGATGCTTCAGGGAGGTACGAGCAGTACTTC. Translated: CASSQDASGRYEQYF.